What follows is one T cell receptor (beta chain) and its context. Germline lookup yields CDR1 MDHEN and CDR2 SYDVKM. The V and J ends lost 6 bases and 1 base respectively, with 10 bases between them. The CDR3 has 14 residues. Participants were aged about 18 to 90 years, lived in about 26 US areas, and enrolled virtually. Only in-frame clones appear in the TCRdb table, and some are missing; sequencing was by immunoSEQ multiplex PCR. This table holds around 450,000 clones, roughly 87% found once. This entry comes from a study of blood T cell repertoires in COVID-19. The receptor's source is a woman between 18 and 29 years old with acute COVID-19. The sequencing input was PBMCs or T cells enriched from blood (not recorded which). The gene calls are TRBV28 and TRBJ1-5, with D unclear. The CDR3 sequence is CASRPRLSNQPQHF. The CDR3, as DNA: TGTGCCAGCAGACCCCGACTGAGCAATCAGCCCCAGCATTTT.